Each of the 31 T cell receptor beta chains below was sequenced from the same sample in a study of cytomegalovirus exposure and HLA in healthy donors. PCR primers comprised 60 Vbeta and 13 Jbeta primers. Only in-frame clones appear in the TCRdb table, and some are missing; sequencing was by immunoSEQ multiplex PCR. Found here are more than 60,000 clones, around four fifths of them singletons; the top ten hold 5%. The sequenced material came from PBMCs. These receptors all stem from a male donor in good health and CMV-seropositive.

This chain links TRBV7-8 with TRBJ2-7; D is uncertain. The germline CDR1 and CDR2 sequences are SGHVS and FQNEAQ. The CDR3 consists of 14 residues. Trimming stripped 1 base from V and 0 bases from J, with 7 bases between. CDR3 nucleotide sequence: TGTGCCAGCAGCTTAGTGCAGAACTCCTACGAGCAGTACTTC. The encoded protein is CASSLVQNSYEQYF.

J is TRBJ1-1 and V is TRBV5-5; D gene uncertain. CDR1 and CDR2 from the germline V gene are SGHKS and YYEKEE (reference sequence). Trimming stripped 4 bases from V and 5 bases from J, with 9 bases between. CDR3 length: 12 amino acids. The CDR3 sequence is CASSPLRTEAFF. In nucleotides, the CDR3 is TGTGCCAGCAGCCCCCTAAGAACTGAAGCTTTCTTT.

The chain has TRBV11-3 and TRBJ2-2, with D possibly being TRBD1 (6 bases). The CDR3 sequence is 15 residues long. The germline V gene encodes CDR1 SGHNT and CDR2 YENEEA. Deletions cut 2 bases from V and 3 bases from J, with 10 bases between. The CDR3 DNA is TGTGCCAGCAGCTTATCAGGGGCTCACACCGGGGAGCTGTTTTTT. Its protein product is CASSLSGAHTGELFF.

The CDR3 spells CASRTGPYGYTF. CDR3 nucleotide sequence: TGTGCCAGCAGGACAGGTCCGTATGGCTACACCTTC. This rearrangement joins TRBV28 to TRBJ1-2; maybe TRBD1 (6 bases). Trimming took 6 bases from V and 5 from J, leaving 10 bases between them. There are 12 residues in the CDR3. Germline V gives CDR1 MDHEN, CDR2 SYDVKM.

This clone was picked up a small number of times. V and J are TRBV4-1 and TRBJ1-1; unclear D gene. Germline CDR1 and CDR2: MGHRA and YSYEKL. With 0 bases removed from V and 5 bases from J, the gap between germline ends came to 10 bases. The CDR3 covers 14 residues. CDR3 loop: CASSQEPGETEAFF. The CDR3 DNA follows: TGCGCCAGCAGCCAAGAGCCGGGTGAGACTGAAGCTTTCTTT.

The CDR3 region is CASSPTSSGGDGETQYF. CDR3 bases: TGTGCCAGCAGTCCCACCTCGAGCGGGGGGGACGGGGAGACCCAGTACTTC. This sequence joins TRBV28 and TRBJ2-5; 10 nucleotides match TRBD2. Germline V gives CDR1 MDHEN, CDR2 SYDVKM. The length of the CDR3 is 17 residues. V lost 5 bases to trimming and J lost 5 bases; unmatched junction nucleotides: 14.

This clone was observed a handful of times. The rearrangement uses TRBV30 and TRBJ1-5; the match to TRBD1 covers 7 bases. The CDR3 covers 17 residues. The germline V gene encodes CDR1 GTSNPN and CDR2 SVGIG (reference sequence). The J segment lost 0 bases and the V segment lost 6 bases, leaving 14 bases of the junction unmatched. The CDR3 DNA is TGTGCCTGTACCCAGGGGGATCCCAATTATAGCAATCAGCCCCAGCATTTT. It is translated as CACTQGDPNYSNQPQHF.

The rearrangement uses TRBV27 and TRBJ1-5; the D is unclear. CDR3 length: 13 amino acids. Between the trimmed V and J ends, which lost 4 bases and 2 bases, there was a span of 6 bases. Germline V gene sequence: CDR1 MNHEY, CDR2 SMNVEV (reference sequence). Here the CDR3 reads CASSYSGNQPQHF. As DNA, the CDR3 is TGTGCCAGCAGTTACTCCGGCAATCAGCCCCAGCATTTT.

J is TRBJ2-7 and V is TRBV6-1; weak D call: TRBD2 (7 bases). The CDR3 sequence is 13 residues long. Germline V gene data show CDR1 as MNHNS and CDR2 as SASEGT. Deletions cut 5 bases from V and 6 bases from J, with 14 bases between. The CDR3 protein is CASSLGGGGEQYF. In DNA, the CDR3 is TGTGCCAGCAGTTTAGGGGGGGGCGGCGAGCAGTACTTC.

This clone is medium-sized by share. The V and J genes are TRBV5-5 and TRBJ2-5, with D possibly matching TRBD2 (5 bases). Trimming took off 3 bases at V and 1 base at J, with 13 bases between the two ends. Germline V lookup: CDR1 SGHKS, CDR2 YYEKEE (reference sequence). The CDR3 is made up of 15 amino acids. The CDR3 nucleotides read TGTGCCAGCAGCTCTGGACCAGAGGGCCAAGAGACCCAGTACTTC. It codes for CASSSGPEGQETQYF.

This chain joins TRBV28 and TRBJ2-1, with 9 bases lining up with TRBD2. The CDR3 sequence is 16 residues long. The trim removed 5 bases at V and 1 base at J, leaving 6 bases unmatched. Germline V gene sequence: CDR1 MDHEN, CDR2 SYDVKM. CDR3 sequence: CASSAGGLLSYNEQFF. DNA for the CDR3: TGTGCCAGCAGTGCGGGGGGGCTATTGTCCTACAATGAGCAGTTCTTC. The variable domain in full, with the rest retrieved from reference TRBV28 and TRBJ2-1, is DVKVTQSSRYLVKRTGEKVFLECVQDMDHENMFWYRQDPGLGLRLIYFSYDVKMKEKGDIPEGYSVSREKKERFSLILESASTNQTSMYLCASSAGGLLSYNEQFFGPGTRLTVL.

The CDR3 nucleotides are TGTGCCAGCAGCCAACACCCGAGCGGGGTTGAAGCTTTCTTT. This gives the protein CASSQHPSGVEAFF. V gene TRBV11-2 combines with J gene TRBJ1-1; no reliable D call. Germline-derived CDR1 and CDR2 are SGHAT and FQNNGV. V was clipped by 5 bases and J by 7 bases, with 17 bases between them. This CDR3 is built from 14 residues.

This chain links TRBV2 with TRBJ1-1; TRBD1 agrees at 9 bases. The CDR3 is made up of 14 amino acids. V lost 4 bases to trimming and J lost 11 bases; unmatched junction nucleotides: 11. From germline, CDR1 is SNHLY and CDR2 FYNNEI. CDR3: CASSASQGAASAFF. Here the CDR3 DNA reads TGTGCCAGCAGTGCGTCACAGGGGGCCGCGTCGGCTTTCTTT.

The rearrangement links TRBV10-3 to TRBJ2-3, with TRBD2 identical over 8 bases. The germline V gene has CDR1 ENHRY and CDR2 SYGVKD. V lost 4 bases and J lost 2; bases outside the gene matches: 11. The CDR3 is made up of 17 amino acids. Here the CDR3 reads CAISGSLERGNTDTQYF. DNA for the CDR3: TGTGCCATCAGTGGCTCCCTCGAGCGGGGGAACACAGATACGCAGTATTTT.

The V call is TRBV5-1, the J call TRBJ2-1, with D possibly matching TRBD2 (6 bases). This CDR3 is 13 amino acids long. V was trimmed by 4 bases and J by 12 bases, leaving 17 bases between them. Germline CDR1 reads SGHRS; CDR2 reads YFSETQ. CDR3 loop: CASSPQEGRTQFF. CDR3 sequence (DNA): TGCGCCAGCAGCCCACAGGAGGGGAGGACGCAGTTCTTC.

This clone was counted a single time. This CDR3 is also generated by other DNA sequences in the sample. The V gene is TRBV7-9, the J gene TRBJ1-1; the match to TRBD1 covers 8 bases. The CDR3 is 14 amino acids. Trimming removed 4 bases from V and 5 bases from J; junction bases left unmatched: 6. Germline V gene sequence: CDR1 SEHNR, CDR2 FQNEAQ (reference sequence). CDR3 bases: TGTGCCAGCAGCTCAGGACAGGGAGTGACTGAAGCTTTCTTT. Translation gives CASSSGQGVTEAFF.

The chain carries TRBV7-7 and TRBJ2-5, with 8 bases matching TRBD2. Germline lookup yields CDR1 SSHAT and CDR2 FNYEAQ (reference sequence). The CDR3 sequence is 15 residues long. V trimming: 5 bases; J trimming: 5 bases; junction bases outside the gene matches: 10. CDR3 amino acids: CASSPAGGGVETQYF. The CDR3 nucleotides read TGTGCCAGCAGCCCAGCCGGGGGGGGAGTGGAGACCCAGTACTTC.

The V gene is TRBV27, the J gene TRBJ1-1; TRBD1 matches 12 bases. With 2 bases clipped from V and 7 bases from J, the junction kept 8 bases outside the gene matches. CDR3 length: 16 residues. CDR1 is MNHEY and CDR2 is SMNVEV in the germline V gene (reference sequence). Here the CDR3 DNA reads TGTGCCAGCAGTTTAACTCCGGGACAGGGGGCGCGTGAAGCTTTCTTT. It yields the protein CASSLTPGQGAREAFF.

This chain joins TRBV10-2 and TRBJ1-2, with D tentatively TRBD1 (5 bases). The CDR3 contains 14 residues. V lost 3 bases, J lost 4 bases, and 12 bases lay in between. The germline V gene encodes CDR1 WSHSY and CDR2 SAAADI. The CDR3 DNA follows: TGCGCCAGCAGTGAAGGGGTCTGGGGCTATGGCTACACCTTC. It is translated as CASSEGVWGYGYTF.

The sample holds a few counts of this clone. The genes are TRBV7-9 and TRBJ1-4; D possibly corresponds to TRBD1 (5 bases). Trimming stripped 3 bases from V and 7 bases from J, with 12 bases between. The germline CDR1 and CDR2 sequences are SEHNR and FQNEAQ (reference sequence). This CDR3 is built from 14 residues. The CDR3 nucleotides are TGTGCCAGCAGCTTGGGAGGGGACGGTGAAAAACTGTTTTTT. Amino acid sequence: CASSLGGDGEKLFF.

The rearrangement links TRBV7-8 to TRBJ1-2, with 9 bases aligning to TRBD1. The CDR3 runs 13 residues. Germline-derived CDR1 and CDR2 are SGHVS and FQNEAQ. V trimming: 5 bases; J trimming: 7 bases; junction bases outside the gene matches: 5. The CDR3 nucleotides are TGTGCCAGCAGCCCCACAGGGGGCGGTGGCTACACCTTC. This codes for CASSPTGGGGYTF.

V usage is TRBV30 and J usage is TRBJ2-7, with 8 bases aligning to TRBD1. The ends lost 2 bases at V and 1 base at J; junction bases unmatched: 7. This CDR3 is 15 amino acids long. The V gene's germline CDR1 is GTSNPN and CDR2 SVGIG (reference sequence). The CDR3: CAWSHRGSPSYEQYF. The CDR3 DNA reads TGTGCCTGGAGTCACAGGGGGAGCCCGTCCTACGAGCAGTACTTC.

The gene calls are TRBV4-2 and TRBJ2-7; 14 bases line up with TRBD2. Losses at the gene ends were 4 bases for V and 6 bases for J; bases not matched to a gene: 8. The CDR3 is made up of 16 amino acids. From germline, CDR1 is LGHNA and CDR2 YNFKEQ. The CDR3 DNA follows: TGTGCCAGCAGCCCTAACCGAGGACTAGCGGGGGGCGAGCAGTACTTC. Translation: CASSPNRGLAGGEQYF.

This chain links TRBV11-1 with TRBJ2-7; weak D call: TRBD1 (6 bases). From germline, CDR1 is SGHAT and CDR2 FQDESV (reference sequence). Between the trimmed V and J ends, which lost 5 bases and 0 bases, there was a span of 14 bases. This CDR3 contains 15 residues. The DNA of the CDR3 is TGTGCCAGCAGCGCGGACCCGGACAGCTCCTACGAGCAGTACTTC. The encoded protein is CASSADPDSSYEQYF.

The chain combines TRBV7-3 with TRBJ2-3; D possibly corresponds to TRBD1 (5 bases). V gave up 5 bases and J gave up 4 bases, with 19 bases separating them. The CDR3 loop spans 16 amino acids. Germline V gene data show CDR1 as SGHTA and CDR2 as FQGTGA. For the CDR3, the DNA is TGTGCCAGCAGCCCTTACGTCGACAGATCGTCAGATACGCAGTATTTT. It encodes CASSPYVDRSSDTQYF.

This chain joins TRBV5-1 and TRBJ2-1, with TRBD2 matching 12 bases. Looked up from germline, CDR1 is SGHRS and CDR2 is YFSETQ. The ends lost 3 bases at V and 7 bases at J; junction bases unmatched: 8. The CDR3 has 16 residues. The CDR3 sequence is CASSWRTSGAFNEQFF. Here the CDR3 DNA reads TGCGCCAGCAGCTGGCGGACTAGCGGGGCTTTTAATGAGCAGTTCTTC.

This clone has just a few counts. CDR3 in DNA: TGTGCCCCTGTGGCGTCTAGTGGAAACACCATATATTTT. As protein: CAPVASSGNTIYF. The V call is TRBV7-9, the J call TRBJ1-3; the D is unclear. Trimming stripped 11 bases from V and 3 bases from J, with 14 bases between. The germline gives CDR1 SEHNR, CDR2 FQNEAQ (reference sequence). There are 13 residues in the CDR3.

V is TRBV29-1 and J is TRBJ1-2; 7 bases map to TRBD1. The CDR3 consists of 14 residues. V was pared by 0 bases and J by 3 bases, with 4 bases of the junction left unmatched. Germline V lookup: CDR1 SQVTM, CDR2 ANQGSEA. CDR3 loop: CSVEDGDSDYGYTF. The DNA for the CDR3 is TGCAGCGTTGAAGATGGGGACAGTGACTATGGCTACACCTTC.

This clone was seen more than once but under ten times. The J gene is TRBJ1-1, the V gene TRBV4-3, with D hard to call. Trimming cost V 0 bases and J 1 base, with 3 bases left between them. The CDR3 spans 13 residues. The V gene's germline CDR1 is LGHNA and CDR2 YSLEER. CDR3 region: CASSQDRNTEAFF. The CDR3 region has the DNA TGCGCCAGCAGCCAAGACAGGAACACTGAAGCTTTCTTT.

There are a few counts of this clone. The DNA of the CDR3 is TGTGCCAGCAGCGTAGCTGGGGTGAGGGAGGCTTTCTTT. Amino acid sequence: CASSVAGVREAFF. The chain links TRBV9 to TRBJ1-1; D gene ambiguous. There are 13 residues in the CDR3. Germline CDR1 SGDLS, CDR2 YYNGEE. V lost 0 bases to trimming and J lost 11 bases, with 14 bases between them.

This chain connects TRBV6-6 to TRBJ1-2, with 7 bases fitting TRBD1. Germline V gives CDR1 MNHNY, CDR2 SVGAGI (reference sequence). Trimming cost V 6 bases and J 4 bases; bases outside gene matches: 8. This CDR3 spans 14 amino acids. The CDR3, as DNA: TGTGCCAGCAGATCGACAGGGTTGATCTATGGCTACACCTTC. Encoded protein: CASRSTGLIYGYTF.